This paragraph covers one TCR beta chain sequence. The PCR used 60 Vbeta and 13 Jbeta primers. The protocol was immunoSEQ multiplex PCR, while the TCRdb copy is restricted to in-frame clones and leaves out a portion. The data hold over 100,000 clones, with around 66% observed a single time. The sample originates from a study of cytomegalovirus exposure and HLA in healthy donors. At the level of the study: In an earlier analysis, around 100 million unique TCR beta sequences were found from some 180 million T cells.

The V gene's germline CDR1 is SGHRS and CDR2 YFSETQ. The CDR3 covers 15 residues. Trimming shortened V by 0 bases and J by 2 bases, and 10 bases separated the two germline ends. The TCR was taken from a woman between 40 and 50 years old in good health and CMV-seropositive. Sequencing was carried out using PBMCs. This chain uses TRBV5-1 with TRBJ2-3; a weak D match, TRBD2 (5 bases). In DNA form, the CDR3 reads TGCGCCAGCAGCTTGGAGGCGGGCTCCACAGATACGCAGTATTTT. Protein: CASSLEAGSTDTQYF.